This T cell receptor (beta chain) was captured in a study of T cell responses to AZD1222 COVID-19 vaccine. Broader study findings: Along spike, vaccine-associated CD4 TCRs were found throughout, with dominance at 160-218 and 743-854. Two AZD1222 administrations were followed by greater Spike-specific TCR breadth and depth. Samples come after the peak T cell response, not at day 14.

The germline V gene has CDR1 MNHEY and CDR2 SVGAGI. V gave up 2 bases and J gave up 1 base, with 3 bases separating them. The CDR3 extends over 13 amino acids. TCRdb's copy holds only in-frame clones and misses some; the assay was immunoSEQ multiplex PCR. The table includes some 180,000 clones, 85% to 95% detected once. Many counts were recorded for this clone. The antigen remains undetermined. This same CDR3 is encoded by further DNA sequences in the sample. This sequence originates from an adult in good health. The sample consisted of peripheral blood, taken on day 0 of AZD1222 vaccination. V and J are TRBV6-5 and TRBJ1-5, with no clear D. This CDR3 is CASSYDSNQPQHF. The DNA of the CDR3 is TGTGCCAGCAGTTACGACAGCAATCAGCCCCAGCATTTT.